A selection of T cell receptor beta chains follows, all from one sample in a study of regulatory T cells in long-lasting Graves disease. TCRdb called the multiplex PCR reads again in MiXCR, with one record for every CDR3 protein. The table lists about 320,000 distinct CDR3 sequences, 18% of them singletons. Sequences were derived from peripheral blood mononuclear cells (PBMCs), sampled at new diagnosis, from a patient treated with antithyroid drugs. These receptors came from a female donor with Graves disease. Each CDR3 is given with its conserved first and last residue. D genes are given only for firm matches. Not all rows give a size; the values are once, few, many and, for expanded clones, a class.

TRBV27,TRBD1,many,17,TRBJ1-1,TGTGCCAGCGCATTCGAGGGGGCGCCGGGACCGAATACTGAAGCTTTCTTT,CASAFEGAPGPNTEAFF
TRBV27,NA,many,13,TRBJ2-7,TGTGCCAGCTCACCACCCGGGGGCTACGAGCAGTACTTC,CASSPPGGYEQYF
TRBV24-1,TRBD2,many,15,TRBJ2-3,TGTGCCACCAGTGATGCGCGGGAGTTCGCAGATACGCAGTATTTT,CATSDAREFADTQYF
TRBV20-1,TRBD2,many,14,TRBJ2-3,TGCAGTGCTCCCTATACTAGCGGGAGGGATACGCAGTATTTT,CSAPYTSGRDTQYF
TRBV27,TRBD1,NA,16,TRBJ2-7,TGTGCCAGCACCTACGAGAGAGGGACAGGGGTCTACGAGCAGTACTTC,CASTYERGTGVYEQYF
TRBV10-2,NA,few,13,TRBJ2-7,TGCGCCAGCAGGGACGGATACTCCTACGAGCAGTACTTC,CASRDGYSYEQYF
TRBV12-3/TRBV12-4,NA,NA,17,TRBJ2-2,TGTGCCAGCAGTTTAAGGGGCGGCGGAATGAACACCGGGGAGCTGTTTTTT,CASSLRGGGMNTGELFF
TRBV6-1,NA,many,12,TRBJ2-7,TGTGCCAGCCTTAGTTTTTCCTACGAGCAGTACTTC,CASLSFSYEQYF
TRBV28,TRBD1,NA,17,TRBJ2-1,TGTGCCAGCAGTTTGAGGAGGCACGGGACAGGGGACGCTGAGCAGTTCTTC,CASSLRRHGTGDAEQFF
TRBV9,TRBD1,NA,15,TRBJ1-4,TGTGCCAGCAGCGGACAGGGGGGAGCTAATGAAAAACTGTTTTTT,CASSGQGGANEKLFF
TRBV9,NA,many,15,TRBJ1-1,TGTGCCAGCAGCGACGGGACACCTAAGAACACTGAAGCTTTCTTT,CASSDGTPKNTEAFF
TRBV20-1,TRBD1,many,13,TRBJ2-7,TGCAGTGCTGAGGGACAGGACCGCTACGAGCAGTACTTC,CSAEGQDRYEQYF
TRBV4-1,NA,NA,18,TRBJ2-3,TGCGCCAGCAGCCAAGAAGGAGAGGGCGAGGATGGCACAGATACGCAGTATTTT,CASSQEGEGEDGTDTQYF
TRBV12-3/TRBV12-4,TRBD1,many,13,TRBJ1-4,TGTGCCAGCAGTCCAGTGGGACAGCAAAAACTGTTTTTT,CASSPVGQQKLFF
TRBV9,TRBD2,many,17,TRBJ2-1,TGTGCCAGCGGCGGGTTGGCGGGAGTCCGGGACCACAATGAGCAGTTCTTC,CASGGLAGVRDHNEQFF
TRBV30,NA,NA,15,TRBJ1-1,TGTGCCTGGAGCCCCCTGGGAACGGTGGGCACTGAAGCTTTCTTT,CAWSPLGTVGTEAFF
TRBV10-3,NA,many,13,TRBJ2-4,TGTGCCATCAGACGGGATTTACAAAACATTCAGTACTTC,CAIRRDLQNIQYF
TRBV4-1,NA,many,12,TRBJ2-7,TGCGCCAGCAGCCAGATAGGTCGCGAGCAGTACTTC,CASSQIGREQYF
TRBV7-9,TRBD2,many,14,TRBJ2-1,TGTGCCAGCAAACTAGCGGGAGCTTACAATGAGCAGTTCTTC,CASKLAGAYNEQFF
TRBV12-3/TRBV12-4,NA,NA,15,TRBJ2-1,TGTGCCAGCAGCCTCGTCCCCGGCCCCTACAATGAGCAGTTCTTC,CASSLVPGPYNEQFF
TRBV6-2/TRBV6-3,TRBD1,many,14,TRBJ1-2,TGTGCCAGCAGTTACTTAGACAGGGGTAATGGCTACACCTTC,CASSYLDRGNGYTF
TRBV7-8,TRBD2,many,13,TRBJ2-1,TGTGCCAGCCTCCCCGGGGGGAATGGAGAGCAGTTCTTC,CASLPGGNGEQFF
TRBV2,NA,once,17,TRBJ1-5,TGTGCCAGCTCGGCAGGGCGAGTAACAGTAGGAAATCAGCCCCAGCATTTT,CASSAGRVTVGNQPQHF
TRBV30,NA,many,13,TRBJ2-3,TGTGCCTGGAGTGGAGGGAGCACAGATACGCAGTATTTT,CAWSGGSTDTQYF
TRBV6-4,NA,NA,17,TRBJ2-3,TGTGCCAGCAGTGACCTAGGGCTCCAGGGGGGCCCAGATACGCAGTATTTT,CASSDLGLQGGPDTQYF
TRBV24-1,TRBD2,many,15,TRBJ2-7,TGTGCCACCAGCCCCACTAGCGGGAGTGTCTACGAGCAGTACTTC,CATSPTSGSVYEQYF
TRBV2,TRBD2,few,19,TRBJ2-5,TGTGCCAGCAGTGAAGCGGACGGACTAGCGGGAGGGCCGCTGGAGACCCAGTACTTC,CASSEADGLAGGPLETQYF
TRBV15,NA,many,14,TRBJ1-4,TGTGCCACCAGCCGCGGGATGTCTAATGAAAAACTGTTTTTT,CATSRGMSNEKLFF
TRBV12-3/TRBV12-4,NA,many,13,TRBJ1-1,TGTGCCAGCAGTACGACATCGAACACTGAAGCTTTCTTT,CASSTTSNTEAFF
TRBV5-5,TRBD1,many,16,TRBJ2-7,TGTGCCAGCAGCTTGGTGAGGACAGGAATCTCCTACGAGCAGTACTTC,CASSLVRTGISYEQYF
TRBV2,TRBD2,many,14,TRBJ2-7,TGTGCCAGCAGTGACGGTGGCGGGAGTTGGGAGCAGTACTTC,CASSDGGGSWEQYF
TRBV4-2,NA,NA,20,TRBJ1-5,TGTACCAGCAGCCAAGGGGGGCGACTGGCCGGACCTTATAGCAATCAGCCCCAGCATTTT,CTSSQGGRLAGPYSNQPQHF
TRBV20-1,TRBD1,many,14,TRBJ2-7,TGCAGTGCCCCTATCCTGGGACAGGACTACGAGCAGTACTTC,CSAPILGQDYEQYF
TRBV15,NA,many,16,TRBJ2-3,TGTGCCACCAGCAGAGTTCCGGGGGAGGACACAGATACGCAGTATTTT,CATSRVPGEDTDTQYF
TRBV3-1,NA,NA,16,TRBJ2-2,TGTGCCAGCAGCCAACCGGCAGGCTCGAACACCGGGGAGCTGTTTTTT,CASSQPAGSNTGELFF
TRBV30,NA,many,13,TRBJ2-3,TGTGCCTGGAGTATCGGGCGACGAGATACGCAGTATTTT,CAWSIGRRDTQYF
TRBV20-1,NA,many,12,TRBJ1-1,TGCAGTGCCTACGTGGGGAACACTGAAGCTTTCTTT,CSAYVGNTEAFF
TRBV11-2,NA,NA,14,TRBJ2-7,TGTGCCAGCAGCCAAGTGGGGGCTGGCGACGAGCAGTACTTC,CASSQVGAGDEQYF
TRBV20-1,TRBD2,many,13,TRBJ2-7,TGCAGTGCTAGAGGACTAGCGGGCTACGAGCAGTACTTC,CSARGLAGYEQYF
TRBV11-2,TRBD2,many,15,TRBJ2-7,TGTGCCAGCAGCCCACGGACTAGCGGGAGTTACGAGCAGTACTTC,CASSPRTSGSYEQYF
TRBV27,TRBD1,NA,14,TRBJ2-5,TGTGCCAGCAGTGCCTACAGGGGGCAAGCGACCCAGTACTTC,CASSAYRGQATQYF
TRBV2,NA,NA,12,TRBJ1-1,TGTGCCAGCAGCTGGGAAGCCACTGAAGCTTTCTTT,CASSWEATEAFF
TRBV19,NA,many,15,TRBJ1-6,TGTGCCAGTAGTATGCTCCTCACCTATAATTCACCCCTCCACTTT,CASSMLLTYNSPLHF
TRBV20-1,NA,many,11,TRBJ1-2,TGCAGTGCTTTAGAGGACTATGGCTACACCTTC,CSALEDYGYTF
TRBV6-2/TRBV6-3,NA,many,13,TRBJ1-2,TGTGCCAGCCGTTCCGGTCTGGGGTATGGCTACACCTTC,CASRSGLGYGYTF
TRBV25-1,NA,NA,11,TRBJ1-1,TGTGCCACCTCTCCGGGGACTGAAGCTTTCTTT,CATSPGTEAFF
TRBV19,NA,many,14,TRBJ1-3,TGTGCCACCGCACGACAGAACTCTGGAAACACCATATATTTT,CATARQNSGNTIYF
TRBV11-2,TRBD2,NA,14,TRBJ2-2,TGTGCCAGCAGCTTCCTCACTAGCGGCCGGGAGCTGTTTTTT,CASSFLTSGRELFF
TRBV24-1,NA,NA,17,TRBJ2-2,TGTGCCACCAGTGATTTGAAAGAGGGGGAGGGGACCGGGGAACTGTTTTTT,CATSDLKEGEGTGELFF
TRBV29-1,TRBD1,NA,12,TRBJ1-1,TGCAGCGCACCTACAGGGGGGACTGAAGCTTTCTTT,CSAPTGGTEAFF